The clone carrying this TCR beta chain appeared a single time. RNA amounts of about 0.5 to 1 ug underwent reverse transcription with random hexamers. Amplification of TCR beta CDR3 across 54 Vbeta and 13 Jbeta was performed with immunoSEQ multiplex PCR. MiXCR was run by TCRdb on the immunoSEQ multiplex PCR reads, yielding one entry per CDR3 protein. This table holds fewer than 200,000 distinct CDR3 sequences, roughly 90% found once. The V and J ends lost 0 bases and 8 bases, in that order; junction bases with no gene match: 6. The germline CDR1 and CDR2 sequences are SGHTA and FQGNSA. The CDR3 loop spans 16 amino acids. This specimen comes from a study of CD8 T cells in Susac syndrome. Looking at the study overall: When their blood was taken, patients with Susac syndrome were therapy-naive, taking corticosteroids, or taking intravenous immunoglobulin alone.

The sample consisted of CD4+ T cells from PBMCs. The source of this sequence is a human donor with Susac syndrome. The J gene is TRBJ1-5, the V gene TRBV7-2, with 11 bases aligning to TRBD1. CDR3: CASSLAGTGGRKPQHF. CDR3 bases: TGTGCCAGCAGCTTAGCGGGGACAGGGGGAAGAAAGCCCCAGCATTTT.